Listed here are 32 T cell receptor beta chains from one sample, sequenced in a study of control samples from healthy donors and cancer patients. TCRdb keeps only in-frame clones here, not all; method: immunoSEQ multiplex PCR. The sample consists of approximately 20,000 clones, roughly 80% of them appearing once. Sequencing was carried out using PBMCs. All receptors derive from a man aged 60-69 years with colorectal cancer.

This chain links TRBV7-9 with TRBJ1-3; D remains ambiguous. The CDR3 runs to 16 residues. The germline gives CDR1 SEHNR, CDR2 FQNEAQ (reference sequence). V shed 4 bases and J shed 2 bases, with 15 bases lying between them. This CDR3 reads CASSSSAGWTGNTIYF. The CDR3, as DNA: TGTGCCAGCAGCTCGAGTGCGGGGTGGACTGGAAACACCATATATTTT.

The rearrangement links TRBV2 to TRBJ1-5; TRBD1 matches at 9 bases. Germline CDR1 and CDR2: SNHLY and FYNNEI. This CDR3 comprises 14 residues. J lost 5 bases, V lost 6 bases, and 5 bases had no gene match. DNA for the CDR3: TGTGCCAGCAGGAGGGACAGGGAGGATCAGCCCCAGCATTTT. It encodes CASRRDREDQPQHF.

The gene calls are TRBV19 and TRBJ2-5; tentatively, D is TRBD2 (7 bases). Germline V gene lookup returns CDR1 LNHDA and CDR2 SQIVND (reference sequence). V was shortened by 5 bases and J by 5 bases, with 15 bases between the two germline ends. The CDR3 has 14 residues. CDR3 nucleotide sequence: TGTGCCAGTAGTTCCGTCGGGGGGCTGGAGACCCAGTACTTC. It yields the protein CASSSVGGLETQYF.

V is TRBV6-5 and J is TRBJ2-2; D not certain. With 6 bases removed from V and 0 bases from J, the gap between germline ends came to 11 bases. The CDR3 consists of 15 residues. Germline CDR1 is MNHEY and CDR2 is SVGAGI. The CDR3 coding sequence is TGTGCCAGCAGGGGTCCCAAGGCGAACACCGGGGAGCTGTTTTTT. It yields the protein CASRGPKANTGELFF.

The chain carries TRBV2 and TRBJ1-3, with 9 bases matching TRBD1. CDR1 is SNHLY, CDR2 FYNNEI, per germline. Trimming took 0 bases from V and 0 from J; bases not matched to a gene: 15. The CDR3 consists of 21 residues. The CDR3 sequence: CASSEAPGWDRATRSGNTIYF. The CDR3 DNA reads TGTGCCAGCAGTGAAGCGCCCGGCTGGGACAGGGCCACCCGCTCTGGAAACACCATATATTTT.

The chain recombines TRBV5-4 with TRBJ2-3; D possibly corresponds to TRBD1 (6 bases). Germline V CDR1 and CDR2: SGHNT, YYREEE (reference sequence). This CDR3 comprises 13 residues. Trimming left V 4 bases short and J 6 bases short, with 12 bases between. The CDR3 loop is CASSPGRGDTQYF. For the CDR3, the DNA is TGTGCCAGCAGCCCGGGAAGGGGGGATACGCAGTATTTT. The variable domain in full, completed from reference TRBV5-4 and TRBJ2-3, reads ETGVTQSPTHLIKTRGQQVTLRCSSQSGHNTVSWYQQALGQGPQFIFQYYREEENGRGNFPPRFSGLQFPNYSSELNVNALELDDSALYLCASSPGRGDTQYFGPGTRLTVL.

V is TRBV4-3 and J is TRBJ1-1; D possibly corresponds to TRBD1 (5 bases). The V gene lost 1 base and the J gene lost 3 bases, with 12 bases spanning the gap. This CDR3 is built from 15 residues. CDR1 LGHNA and CDR2 YSLEER come from the germline V gene. CDR3 region: CASSQGGTLYTEAFF. CDR3 DNA: TGCGCCAGCAGCCAAGGGGGGACTTTGTACACTGAAGCTTTCTTT.

This sequence joins TRBV5-1 and TRBJ1-1, with 10 bases matching TRBD1. CDR3 length equals 16 residues. Germline values: CDR1 SGHRS, CDR2 YFSETQ. V lost 2 bases and J lost 5; bases outside the gene matches: 9. The CDR3 region is CASSLVGQGPRTEAFF. The CDR3 nucleotides are TGCGCCAGCAGCTTAGTGGGACAGGGGCCGAGGACTGAAGCTTTCTTT.

The DNA for the CDR3 is TGCGCCAGCAGCTCCAAAACCGGGACAGGGGCAAACACCATATATTTT. Translating it yields CASSSKTGTGANTIYF. J is TRBJ1-3 and V is TRBV5-1; TRBD1 agrees at 10 bases. In germline, CDR1 is SGHRS, CDR2 YFSETQ. V was pared by 3 bases and J by 6 bases, with 9 bases of the junction left unmatched. This CDR3 has 16 amino acids.

V and J are TRBV5-4 and TRBJ1-3; unclear D gene. The CDR3 is 15 amino acids. Trimming removed 4 bases from V and 0 bases from J, with 11 bases in between. Per the germline V gene, CDR1 is SGHNT and CDR2 is YYREEE (reference sequence). The CDR3 is CASSLQSSSGNTIYF. The CDR3 nucleotides read TGTGCCAGCAGCCTACAGAGCAGCTCTGGAAACACCATATATTTT.

The genes are TRBV29-1 and TRBJ2-3, with TRBD1 identical over 9 bases. The trim removed 8 bases at V and 3 bases at J, leaving 12 bases unmatched. From germline, CDR1 is SQVTM and CDR2 ANQGSEA. This CDR3 is built from 15 residues. CDR3 in DNA: TGCAGCTTGTCCTCCGGGACAGGGACAACAGATACGCAGTATTTT. Its translation: CSLSSGTGTTDTQYF.

V is TRBV19 and J is TRBJ2-3; D is ambiguous. From germline, CDR1 is LNHDA and CDR2 SQIVND (reference sequence). This CDR3 has 11 residues. Trimming took off 1 base at V and 6 bases at J, with 2 bases between the two ends. CDR3 coding DNA: TGTGCCAGTAGTATAGGGGATACGCAGTATTTT. Its translation: CASSIGDTQYF.

Only a few counts were recorded for this clone. The chain uses TRBV7-2 and TRBJ2-2; perhaps TRBD1 as D (6 bases). The CDR3 extends over 14 amino acids. Germline V gene data show CDR1 as SGHTA and CDR2 as FQGNSA. V was cut by 6 bases and J by 1 base, with 9 bases left in between. The DNA of the CDR3 is TGTGCCAGCAGTAAGGACAGGAACACCGGGGAGCTGTTTTTT. Its protein is CASSKDRNTGELFF.

This clone was recorded once. This chain uses TRBV5-4 with TRBJ1-3; TRBD1 is a possible D gene (6 bases). Germline V gene lookup returns CDR1 SGHNT and CDR2 YYREEE (reference sequence). The CDR3 contains 18 residues. Trimming removed 4 bases at V and 4 bases at J, with 24 bases between. Here the CDR3 reads CASSQAPQVGGQGNTIYF. In nucleotides, the CDR3 is TGTGCCAGCAGCCAGGCCCCGCAGGTGGGGGGACAAGGAAACACCATATATTTT.

This chain links TRBV24-1 with TRBJ2-1, with 7 bases matching TRBD1. Germline CDR1 and CDR2: KGHDR and SFDVKD. CDR3 size: 13 residues. V shed 4 bases, J shed 8 bases, and the junction held 4 bases outside the gene matches. The CDR3 sequence: CATSDNTGDEQFF. CDR3 nucleotides: TGTGCCACCAGTGACAATACAGGGGATGAGCAGTTCTTC.

This chain connects TRBV27 to TRBJ1-2, with TRBD1 as a possible D gene (5 bases). The V end was cut by 8 bases, the J end by 6 bases, with 13 bases between. Germline values: CDR1 MNHEY, CDR2 SMNVEV (reference sequence). This CDR3 is 12 amino acids long. CDR3 in DNA: TGTGCCAGCGGCAGCAGGGATCATGGCTACACCTTC. Translation gives CASGSRDHGYTF.

The chain carries TRBV7-9 and TRBJ1-2; weak D call: TRBD1 (5 bases). Germline loops: CDR1 SEHNR, CDR2 FQNEAQ (reference sequence). CDR3 size: 13 residues. V lost 2 bases, J lost 7 bases, and 11 bases lay in between. For the CDR3, the DNA is TGTGCCAGCAGCTTATTGGAGGGGCTTGGCTACACCTTC. Translated, it gives CASSLLEGLGYTF.

V gene TRBV29-1 combines with J gene TRBJ2-2; 8 bases match TRBD1. CDR1 and CDR2 from the germline V gene are SQVTM and ANQGSEA. CDR3 length: 15 amino acids. The junction had 8 bases not matched to a gene; V was cut back by 3 bases and J by 5 bases. This CDR3 is CSVELGQVVTGELFF. The CDR3, as DNA: TGCAGCGTTGAGTTGGGACAGGTTGTGACCGGGGAGCTGTTTTTT.

The genes are TRBV30 and TRBJ1-2; the D is unclear. This CDR3 comprises 15 residues. Germline loops: CDR1 GTSNPN, CDR2 SVGIG (reference sequence). Deletions cut 5 bases from V and 4 bases from J, with 20 bases between. The CDR3 loop is CAWGLRAAGRYGYTF. In nucleotides, the CDR3 is TGTGCCTGGGGGCTTAGGGCGGCTGGGCGCTATGGCTACACCTTC.

The CDR3 reads CAWGSGGKNTDTQYF. CDR3 DNA: TGTGCCTGGGGGTCAGGGGGCAAAAACACAGATACGCAGTATTTT. The V call is TRBV30, the J call TRBJ2-3; 8 bases fit TRBD1. J gave up 2 bases and V 5 bases, and 9 bases lay outside the gene matches. This CDR3 has 15 amino acids. CDR1 and CDR2 (germline): GTSNPN, SVGIG (reference sequence).

The chain employs TRBV12-5 and TRBJ2-7, with D possibly TRBD2 on 6 matching bases. CDR1 is LGHNT and CDR2 is FRNRAP in the germline V gene. The germline V and J ends were trimmed by 6 bases and 3 bases, with 9 bases remaining between them. The CDR3 contains 12 residues. CDR3 in DNA: TGTGCTAGTGGCGGGACTGACTACGAGCAGTACTTC. This codes for CASGGTDYEQYF.

This clone was seen only a few times. This chain joins TRBV15 and TRBJ1-2, with TRBD1 identical over 8 bases. Germline assignment: CDR1 LNHNV and CDR2 YYDKDF (reference sequence). J lost 4 bases, V lost 3 bases, and 10 bases had no gene match. This CDR3 spans 16 amino acids. In DNA, the CDR3 is TGTGCCACCAGCAGGTATAGGCAGGGGGCCTCCTATGGCTACACCTTC. The encoded protein is CATSRYRQGASYGYTF.

The rearrangement uses TRBV12-5 and TRBJ1-6; D is uncertain. CDR1 and CDR2 (germline): LGHNT, FRNRAP. Trimming took off 0 bases at V and 9 bases at J, with 6 bases between the two ends. The CDR3 runs 13 residues. The CDR3 sequence: CASGLVLGSPLHF. The CDR3 region has the DNA TGTGCTAGTGGTTTGGTACTGGGTTCACCCCTCCACTTT.

The chain couples TRBV7-2 to TRBJ1-1; 7 nucleotides line up with TRBD1. The germline gives CDR1 SGHTA, CDR2 FQGNSA. After removal of 2 bases from V and 0 bases from J, the junction contained 12 bases not matched to a gene. This CDR3 is 18 amino acids long. The CDR3 bases are TGTGCCAGCAGCTTACGAACTCGGGGACAGACTTTGAACACTGAAGCTTTCTTT. It specifies CASSLRTRGQTLNTEAFF.

In this sample, this clone turned up a few times. The chain joins TRBV13 to TRBJ2-7; 8 positions agree with TRBD1. Germline V gives CDR1 PRHDT, CDR2 FYEKMQ (reference sequence). CDR3 length: 15 residues. V shed 7 bases, J shed 2 bases, and the junction held 10 bases outside the gene matches. CDR3 bases: TGTGCCAGCACCAATTCCGGACAGGGAGCCTACGAGCAGTACGTC. Encoded protein: CASTNSGQGAYEQYV.

This sequence joins TRBV15 and TRBJ1-3, with a weak D call TRBD1 (6 bases). The V end was cut by 5 bases, the J end by 0 bases, with 14 bases between. Germline lookup yields CDR1 LNHNV and CDR2 YYDKDF (reference sequence). The CDR3 is 16 amino acids. CDR3 DNA sequence: TGTGCCACCAGCGGAACAGGGCCCCTCTCTGGAAACACCATATATTTT. Its translation: CATSGTGPLSGNTIYF.

V and J are TRBV2 and TRBJ1-2, with D perhaps matching TRBD1 (5 bases). Trimming cost V 8 bases and J 8 bases, with 21 bases left between them. Germline CDR1 and CDR2: SNHLY and FYNNEI. The CDR3 sequence is 14 residues long. In DNA form, the CDR3 reads TGTGCCAGCCGGGACGGGAATTCCCGTGGCGGCTACACCTTC. It is translated as CASRDGNSRGGYTF.

The rearrangement uses TRBV14 and TRBJ1-2, with D unclear. The CDR3 sequence is 13 residues long. Germline CDR1 SGHDN, CDR2 FVKESK. Deletions cut 1 base from V and 2 bases from J, with 5 bases between. The CDR3 region is CASSQAVNYGYTF. In DNA, the CDR3 is TGTGCCAGCAGCCAAGCGGTGAACTATGGCTACACCTTC.

V usage is TRBV6-5 and J usage is TRBJ1-5; no reliable D call. Trimming stripped 0 bases from V and 3 bases from J, with 3 bases between. This CDR3 comprises 13 residues. Germline CDR1 and CDR2: MNHEY and SVGAGI. The CDR3 loop reads CASSYSDNQPQHF. The CDR3 bases are TGTGCCAGCAGTTACTCGGACAATCAGCCCCAGCATTTT.

This chain joins TRBV5-1 and TRBJ2-7, with D tentatively TRBD1 or TRBD2 (5 bases each). CDR1 SGHRS and CDR2 YFSETQ come from the germline V gene. This CDR3 comprises 15 residues. V was cut by 0 bases and J by 4 bases, with 14 bases left in between. For the CDR3, the DNA is TGCGCCAGCAGCTTGGGCTTGGGGACGGCATACGAGCAGTACTTC. Translation gives CASSLGLGTAYEQYF.

V is TRBV10-3 and J is TRBJ1-3, with D hard to call. The CDR3 has 16 amino acids. CDR1 is ENHRY, CDR2 SYGVKD, per germline. The V end was cut by 0 bases, the J end by 0 bases, with 9 bases between. The CDR3 loop is CAISESAGNSGNTIYF. DNA of the CDR3: TGTGCCATCAGTGAGTCTGCCGGGAACTCTGGAAACACCATATATTTT.

The chain employs TRBV12-5 and TRBJ2-3, with D possibly being TRBD1 (6 bases). V lost 5 bases to trimming and J lost 6 bases, with 27 bases between them. CDR1 is LGHNT and CDR2 is FRNRAP in the germline V gene. CDR3 length: 18 amino acids. CDR3 residues: CASGPPTLGRPQGDTQYF. The CDR3 DNA sequence: TGTGCTAGTGGTCCACCTACATTGGGACGGCCCCAGGGGGATACGCAGTATTTT.